These 7 T cell receptor beta chains share one sample of origin, sequenced in a study of blood T cells in healthy people across ages. Alongside a J-beta primer mix, a sample-barcoded 5' primer served in a second PCR lasting about 6 to 11 cycles. TCRdb analysed the 5' RACE reads with MiXCR anew, one entry per CDR3 protein. The table lists some 710,000 distinct CDR3 sequences, about half of them singletons. The material sequenced was blood. Receptors were obtained from an elderly man in good health.

The J gene is TRBJ2-5, the V gene TRBV30, with D perhaps TRBD2 (6 bases). Trimming cost V 2 bases and J 7 bases, with 14 bases left between them. The CDR3 covers 13 residues. CDR1 is GTSNPN, CDR2 SVGIG, per germline (reference sequence). CDR3 DNA: TGTGCCTGGAGTCCGTTAGCGGATGGGACCCAGTACTTC. Translation gives CAWSPLADGTQYF.

At least ten counts were recorded for this clonotype. The chain recombines TRBV3-1 with TRBJ2-5; perhaps TRBD2 as D (7 bases). V gave up 0 bases and J gave up 4 bases, with 9 bases separating them. From germline, CDR1 is LGHDT and CDR2 YNNKEL (reference sequence). This CDR3 is 14 amino acids long. CDR3 sequence (DNA): TGTGCCAGCAGCCAAGAGCGGGGGCGAGAGACCCAGTACTTC. It yields the protein CASSQERGRETQYF.

Note on this clonotype: A much more abundant neighbour one base away suggests this may be a read error. This rearrangement joins TRBV20-1 to TRBJ2-1; tentatively, D is TRBD1 or TRBD2 (7 bases each). The J call is doubtful: the DNA matches TRBJ2-7 better. Germline values: CDR1 DFQATT, CDR2 SNEGSKA (reference sequence). This CDR3 has 14 residues. The CDR3 coding sequence is TGCAGTGCGACTCAGGGGGGGTCCTACAATGAGCAGTACTTC. It translates to CSATQGGSYNEQYF.

The rearrangement uses TRBV7-2 and TRBJ2-7; maybe TRBD2 (5 bases). There are 18 residues in the CDR3. Germline CDR1 reads SGHTA; CDR2 reads FQGNSA. V lost 0 bases and J 0 bases, leaving 18 bases between the germline ends. Written as DNA, the CDR3 is TGTGCCAGCAGCTTAGCGCTAGCTAGCCTAAGTAGCTCCTACGAGCAGTACTTC. This codes for CASSLALASLSSSYEQYF.

The CDR3: CSAQQGYNEQFF. In DNA, the CDR3 is TGCAGTGCTCAACAGGGGTACAATGAGCAGTTCTTC. The rearrangement links TRBV20-1 to TRBJ2-1, with 7 bases aligning to TRBD1. CDR3 length: 12 amino acids. Germline trimming cut 5 bases from V and 4 bases from J; bases unmatched to any gene: 2. Looked up from germline, CDR1 is DFQATT and CDR2 is SNEGSKA (reference sequence).

This sequence joins TRBV27 and TRBJ1-6; TRBD1 is a possible D gene (5 bases). The CDR3 consists of 14 residues. Trimming stripped 5 bases from V and 7 bases from J, with 12 bases between. Per the germline V gene, CDR1 is MNHEY and CDR2 is SMNVEV (reference sequence). CDR3 protein: CASSRGDANSPLHF. Written as DNA, the CDR3 is TGTGCCAGCAGTCGGGGGGACGCCAATTCACCCCTCCACTTT.

The CDR3 nucleotides are TGTGCCAGCAAACGCCGGGACCGGTTTGAAAAACTGTTTTTT. Translation: CASKRRDRFEKLFF. This chain joins TRBV27 and TRBJ1-4, with a possible D match to TRBD1 (5 bases). The CDR3 consists of 14 residues. Trimming took 7 bases from V and 7 from J, leaving 16 bases between them. Germline V gene data show CDR1 as MNHEY and CDR2 as SMNVEV (reference sequence).